This is a list of T cell receptor beta chains from one sample in a study of regulatory T cells in long-lasting Graves disease. TCRdb recomputed calls from the multiplex PCR reads with MiXCR, one row per CDR3 protein. The sample shows around 400,000 distinct CDR3 sequences, around 23% of them seen only once. The sequences come from peripheral blood mononuclear cells (PBMCs), collected when the disease was refractory, from a patient treated with antithyroid drugs. The receptor set was obtained from a female donor with Graves disease. CDR3s include the opening cysteine and the closing phenylalanine or tryptophan. D genes are given only for firm matches. Only some rows state a clone size, as once, few, many or a class for expanded clones.

>NA|few|TRBV28|TRBJ2-7
TGTGCCAGCAGCCCCCTAGCGTCGTTCTACGAGCAGTACTTC
CASSPLASFYEQYF
>TRBD1|many|TRBV2|TRBJ1-2
TGTGCCAGCAGTTACAGGGGCGACTGGGCCTACACCTTC
CASSYRGDWAYTF
>NA|NA|TRBV4-1|TRBJ1-4
TGCGCCAGCAGCCAAATTCCCAGACAGCCAACTAATGAAAAACTGTTTTTT
CASSQIPRQPTNEKLFF
>TRBD2|many|TRBV20-1|TRBJ2-7
TGCAGTGCTAGGGCTCTAGCGGGAGTGTACGAGCAGTACTTC
CSARALAGVYEQYF
>NA|many|TRBV29-1|TRBJ2-7
TGCAGCGTTTACTATGGCTCCTACGAGCAGTACTTC
CSVYYGSYEQYF
>TRBD2|many|TRBV12-3/TRBV12-4|TRBJ2-2
TGTGCCAGCAGTTTGGGGCTAGCGGGAGACGGCGGGGAGCTGTTTTTT
CASSLGLAGDGGELFF
>NA|few|TRBV13|TRBJ1-1
TGTGCCAGCAGCCCAGGGTTTGGCGAAGCTTTCTTT
CASSPGFGEAFF
>NA|many|TRBV15|TRBJ2-2
TGTGCCACCAGCAGAGATGCGGACACCGGGGAGCTGTTTTTT
CATSRDADTGELFF
>TRBD1|once|TRBV20-1|TRBJ1-4
TGCAGTGCTGACAGGGGGGATGGAAAACTGTTTTTT
CSADRGDGKLFF
>NA|many|TRBV29-1|TRBJ1-1
TGCAGCGTTGAAACCGCTCTGAACACTGAAGCTTTCTTT
CSVETALNTEAFF
>NA|few|TRBV9|TRBJ2-7
TGTGCCAGCAGCGTAGGTGGCAGGGACCTAGAGCAGTACTTC
CASSVGGRDLEQYF
>TRBD1|NA|TRBV27|TRBJ2-1
TGTGCCACGAAACGTCAGGGGGTCAATGAGCAGTTCTTC
CATKRQGVNEQFF
>NA|few|TRBV9|TRBJ2-2
TGTGCCAGCAGCCCTCGAGAGAGTCACCTAAGAGACACCGGGGAGCTGTTTTTT
CASSPRESHLRDTGELFF
>TRBD1|many|TRBV28|TRBJ2-5
TGTGCCAGCAGTTCTACCGGGACAGACCAAGAGACCCAGTACTTC
CASSSTGTDQETQYF
>NA|few|TRBV6-1|TRBJ1-5
TGTGCCAGCAGTGAAGGTGGACTGAACAATCAGCCCCAGCATTTT
CASSEGGLNNQPQHF
>TRBD2|once|TRBV28|TRBJ2-7
TGTGCCAGCAGTTTGACGACAGAGCCCGGGACTAGTGCGTCCGAGCAGTACTTC
CASSLTTEPGTSASEQYF
>NA|few|TRBV25-1|TRBJ2-5
TGTGCCAGCAGTGAAGGAGGGCCAGGGACCCAGTACTTC
CASSEGGPGTQYF
>TRBD2|many|TRBV20-1|TRBJ2-5
TGCAGTGCTAGTAGCGCCGGGACTAGCGGGCAAGAGACCCAGTACTTC
CSASSAGTSGQETQYF
>NA|NA|TRBV10-2|TRBJ1-1
TGCGCCAGCAGTGAGGGCAGCCACACTGAAGCTTTCTTT
CASSEGSHTEAFF
>TRBD1|few|TRBV5-1|TRBJ2-3
TGCGCCAGCAGCTTGAACGGGCCTGGACAGGTTTTATCAGATACGCAGTATTTT
CASSLNGPGQVLSDTQYF
>TRBD1|NA|TRBV28|TRBJ2-1
TGTGCCAGCAGGATCGGACAGGGGGACTACAATGAGCAGTTCTTC
CASRIGQGDYNEQFF
>NA|few|TRBV6-2/TRBV6-3|TRBJ2-7
TGTGCCAGCTCTCAGACAGGGACTTCGTCCTACGAGCAGTACTTC
CASSQTGTSSYEQYF
>TRBD1|many|TRBV28|TRBJ2-7
TGTGCCAGCAGCAGGACAGGGGGCTTCTACGAGCAGTACTTC
CASSRTGGFYEQYF